This T cell receptor beta chain was captured by sequencing in a study of Graves' ophthalmopathy and Graves' hyperthyroidism (dated by TCRdb to 2016 to 2018). In terms of the full investigation: Peripheral blood samples were taken at the time of initial diagnosis, before any treatment was given. In six hyperthyroidism patients, the T-cell repertoire of thyroid tissue was compared with the T-cell repertoire of blood. To explore V-J signatures that separate ophthalmopathy from hyperthyroidism, a discovery set of about a hundred patients was enrolled, consisting of approximately 44 with ophthalmopathy and around 57 with stable hyperthyroidism. After sampling, hyperthyroidism patients received methimazole starting at 30 mg daily, and ophthalmopathy patients received high-dose intravenous methylprednisolone. TCR beta repertoire signatures were used to distinguish Graves' ophthalmopathy from Graves' hyperthyroidism and to predict progression to ophthalmopathy. The independent validation cohort included 18 hyperthyroidism patients plus 17 patients who later progressed from hyperthyroidism to ophthalmopathy. In total, approximately 140 blood samples were TCR-sequenced: some 40 ophthalmopathy, some 72 hyperthyroidism and around 17 hyperthyroidism-to-ophthalmopathy patients.

What the work shows at the level of the full study, not this receptor alone: In validation, the model predicted ophthalmopathy progression with 70.59% sensitivity and around 72% specificity; some 13 predicted patients were CT-confirmed with GO in a median of about 6.2 months. Most of the expanded thyroid clonotypes with a frequency above 0.001 were also detected in blood, and it was suggested that the thyroid immune response may be reflected by blood repertoires. Sample size was not predetermined statistically, and investigators were not blinded to group allocation. The 13-signature model separated ophthalmopathy from stable hyperthyroidism with approximately 90% sensitivity and around 81% specificity in cross-validation, and 80%/75% in the test set.

The table lists this clonotype with many counts. The antigen it recognizes is unknown. The record has no base qualities; no much larger clone is one base away. The ophthalmopathy patients had moderately to severely active disease, with a Clinical Activity Score of 3 or higher, a NOSPECS grade of 4 or higher, and a disease duration of less than 3 months. Patients with other autoimmune diseases, uncontrolled infections, pregnancy or lactation were excluded. Diagnosis relied on clinical symptoms, serum thyroxine, TRAb, thyroid ultrasound and orbital computed tomography. Using Ficoll-Paque density gradient centrifugation, PBMCs were isolated from roughly 9.2 ml of fresh peripheral blood. Total RNA was extracted using Trizol reagent, and RNA quality was checked on an Agilent 2100 Bioanalyzer. CDR1 and CDR2 are read off the germline V gene (reference sequence) as SEHNR and FQNEAQ. Trimming accounts for 5 bases at V and 5 bases at J, while the number of junction bases matched to no gene is 18. From cysteine to phenylalanine, the CDR3 is 19 amino acids long. The entry retains the CDR3 DNA only, 57 bases that are in frame from base 1.

For repertoire sequencing, the TCR beta CDR3 regions were amplified from RNA transcripts. A first-round RT-PCR used HTBI primers with the Qiagen OneStep RT-PCR kit, followed by a second-round multiplex PCR, size selection and purification. Sequencing of the libraries was carried out on an Illumina HiSeq2000 in paired-end mode with 100 bp reads. Per the source publication's procedure: SOAPnuke was used to process the reads, removing any read that contained adapters or uncalled bases, had a mean Phred below 15, or lacked an exact match to the constant primer or identifier. COPE v1.2.5 was used to merge high-quality paired reads. Each unique nucleotide sequence was defined as a clonotype, and clonotypes were aligned to IMGT TRB V, D and J references with MiTCR v1.1. The analysis was limited to V-J combinations with a frequency above 0.0001, which together covered 99.2% of the repertoires. For each V-J combination, a TCR clonal expansion and chaos score was defined as the ratio of F50 clonal expansion to chaos observed in the TCRdist matrix. Features were reduced by Welch's t-statistics and random forest to approximately 13 V-J combinations, which fed a naive Bayes classifier. The Morisita-Horn index was used to measure how similar the thyroid and blood repertoires were. The public reads were quality trimmed at Q25 with fastp and then assembled into clones with MiXCR by TCRdb, keeping productive beta chains. Records with the same CDR3 protein are collapsed into one entry carrying the most frequent genes and DNA. TCRdb, not the authors, supplied the V and J calls. The table for this sample lists around 40,000 distinct CDR3 sequences; over 40% of them were counted only once. The top ten clones comprise around 20% of the sample.

The rearrangement combines TRBV7-9 with TRBJ2-3, with 11 junctional bases fitting TRBD2. Input material: peripheral blood. The clonotype originates from an adult man with Graves' ophthalmopathy. CDR3 region: CASSGSTSGSWVIGDTQYF. In nucleotides, the sequence is TGTGCCAGCAGCGGATCAACTAGCGGGAGTTGGGTTATCGGAGATACGCAGTATTTT.